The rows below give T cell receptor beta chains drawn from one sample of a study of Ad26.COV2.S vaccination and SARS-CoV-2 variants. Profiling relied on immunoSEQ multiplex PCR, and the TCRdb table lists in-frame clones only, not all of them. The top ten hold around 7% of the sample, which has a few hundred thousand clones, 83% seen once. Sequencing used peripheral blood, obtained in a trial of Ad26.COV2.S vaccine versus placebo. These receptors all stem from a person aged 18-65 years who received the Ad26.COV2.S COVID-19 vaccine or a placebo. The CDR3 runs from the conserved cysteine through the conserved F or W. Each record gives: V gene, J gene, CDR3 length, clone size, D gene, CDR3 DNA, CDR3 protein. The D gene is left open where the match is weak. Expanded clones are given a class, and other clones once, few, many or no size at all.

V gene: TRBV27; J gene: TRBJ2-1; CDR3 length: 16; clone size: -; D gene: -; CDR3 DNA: TGTGCCAGCAGTTTAACCGGCCAGCGGCGTTACAATGAGCAGTTCTTC; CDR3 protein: CASSLTGQRRYNEQFF
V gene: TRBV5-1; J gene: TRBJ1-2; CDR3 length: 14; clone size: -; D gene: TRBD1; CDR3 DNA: TGCGCCAGCAGCGACAGGGGCCCCTTAAGTGGCTACACCTTC; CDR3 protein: CASSDRGPLSGYTF
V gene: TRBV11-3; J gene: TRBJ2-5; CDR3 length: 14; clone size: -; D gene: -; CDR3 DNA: TGTGCCAGCAGCTCCCGTGAAGGCGGGGAGACCCAGTACTTC; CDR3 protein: CASSSREGGETQYF
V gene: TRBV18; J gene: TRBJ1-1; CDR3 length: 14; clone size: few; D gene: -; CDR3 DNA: TGTGCCAGCTCACCAGGGGGACCCCAGGTGGGAGCTTTCTTT; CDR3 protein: CASSPGGPQVGAFF
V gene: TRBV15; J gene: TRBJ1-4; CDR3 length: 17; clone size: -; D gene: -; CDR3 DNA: TGTGCCACCAGCAGACCCTACGTGTCCCAGGGATACGAAAAACTGTTTTTT; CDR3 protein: CATSRPYVSQGYEKLFF
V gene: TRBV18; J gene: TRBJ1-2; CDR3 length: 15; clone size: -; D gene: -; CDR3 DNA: TGTGCCAGCTCACCACGTACGACAACTAACTATGGCTACACCTTC; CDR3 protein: CASSPRTTTNYGYTF
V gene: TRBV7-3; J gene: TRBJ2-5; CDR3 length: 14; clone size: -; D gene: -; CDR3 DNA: TGTGCCAGCAGCTTAGCAGGGGCGAGGGAGACCCAGTACTTC; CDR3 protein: CASSLAGARETQYF
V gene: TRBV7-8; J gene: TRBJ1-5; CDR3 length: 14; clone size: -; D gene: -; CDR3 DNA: TGTGCCAGCAGCTTCGATAGTGGCAATCAGCCCCAGCATTTT; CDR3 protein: CASSFDSGNQPQHF
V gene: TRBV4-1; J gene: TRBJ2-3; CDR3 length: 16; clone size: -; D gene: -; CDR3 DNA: TGCGCCAGCAGCCAGGCCCCCGGAAGGCCGCAAGATACGCAGTATTTT; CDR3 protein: CASSQAPGRPQDTQYF
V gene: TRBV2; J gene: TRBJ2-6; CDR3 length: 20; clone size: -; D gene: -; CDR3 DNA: TGTGCCAGCGACTCCCTCACCCTGGACACCTACTACTCTGGGGCCAACGTCCTGACTTTC; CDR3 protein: CASDSLTLDTYYSGANVLTF
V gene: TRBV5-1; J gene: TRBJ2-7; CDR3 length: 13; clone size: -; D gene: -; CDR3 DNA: TGCGCCAGAGAGGGGTGGATCGGAGACGAGCAGTACTTC; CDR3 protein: CAREGWIGDEQYF
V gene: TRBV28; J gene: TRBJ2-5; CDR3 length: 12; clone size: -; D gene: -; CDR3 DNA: TGTGCCAGCAGTTTATTAAGGGAGACCCAGTACTTC; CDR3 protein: CASSLLRETQYF
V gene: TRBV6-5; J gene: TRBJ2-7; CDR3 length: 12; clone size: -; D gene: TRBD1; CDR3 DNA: TGTGCCAGCAGTAGACAGGGCTACGAGCAGTACTTC; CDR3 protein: CASSRQGYEQYF
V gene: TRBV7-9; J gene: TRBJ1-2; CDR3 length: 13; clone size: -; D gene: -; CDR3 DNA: TGTGCCAGCCGAGGGGCCGCTAACTATGGCTACACCTTC; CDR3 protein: CASRGAANYGYTF
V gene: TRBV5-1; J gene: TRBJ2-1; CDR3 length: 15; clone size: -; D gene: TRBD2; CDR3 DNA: TGCGCCAGCAGCTTGGACCCGGGACTATTAAATGAGCAGTTCTTC; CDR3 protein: CASSLDPGLLNEQFF
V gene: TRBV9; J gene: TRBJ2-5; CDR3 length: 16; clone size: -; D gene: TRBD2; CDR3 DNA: TGTGCCAGCAGCTACGGGGGGGAGGCGTACCAAGAGACCCAGTACTTC; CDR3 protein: CASSYGGEAYQETQYF
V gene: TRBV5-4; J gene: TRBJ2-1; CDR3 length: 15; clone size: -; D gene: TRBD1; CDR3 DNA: TGTGCCAGCAGCTTAGGACTTACCCCAGGGGGTGAGCAGTTCTTC; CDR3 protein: CASSLGLTPGGEQFF
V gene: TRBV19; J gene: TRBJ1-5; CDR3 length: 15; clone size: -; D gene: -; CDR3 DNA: TGTGCCAGTAACTTAGGGCAGACACTCAATCAGCCCCAGCATTTT; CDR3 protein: CASNLGQTLNQPQHF
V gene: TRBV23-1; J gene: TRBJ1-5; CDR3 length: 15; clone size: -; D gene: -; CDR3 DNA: TGCGCCAGCAGTCAATCGGGGACCCGACATCAGCCCCAGCATTTT; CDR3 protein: CASSQSGTRHQPQHF
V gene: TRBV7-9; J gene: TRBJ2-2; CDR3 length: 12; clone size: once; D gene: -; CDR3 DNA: TGTGCCAGCAGCTTAGGGGCCGGGGAGCTGTTTTTT; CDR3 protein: CASSLGAGELFF
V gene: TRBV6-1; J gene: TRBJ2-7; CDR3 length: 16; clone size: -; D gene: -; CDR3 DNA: TGTGCCAGCAGTGGCCGACAGACTGTTAGTAACGACGAGCAGTACTTC; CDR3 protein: CASSGRQTVSNDEQYF
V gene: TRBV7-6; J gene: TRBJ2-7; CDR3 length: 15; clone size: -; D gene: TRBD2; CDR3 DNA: TGTGCCAGCAGCTATACCAGCGGGAACTCCTACGAGCAGTACTTC; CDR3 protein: CASSYTSGNSYEQYF
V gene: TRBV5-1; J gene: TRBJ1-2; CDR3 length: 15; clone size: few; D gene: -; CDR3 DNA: TGCGCCAGCAGCTTGGGTTGGGGACTTAACTATGGCTACACCTTC; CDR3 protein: CASSLGWGLNYGYTF
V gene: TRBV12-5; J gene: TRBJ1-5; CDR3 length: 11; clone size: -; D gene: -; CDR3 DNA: TGTGCTAGTGGTTTGAGTCAGCCCCAGCATTTT; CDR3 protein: CASGLSQPQHF
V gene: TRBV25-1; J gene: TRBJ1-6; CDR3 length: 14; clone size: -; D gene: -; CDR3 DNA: TGTGCCAGCAGTGAAGAGGTCAGGTCTACGCCCCTCCACTTT; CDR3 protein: CASSEEVRSTPLHF
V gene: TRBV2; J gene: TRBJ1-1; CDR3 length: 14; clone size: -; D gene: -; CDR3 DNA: TGTGCCAGCAGTGACCGTTACATGAACACTGAAGCTTTCTTT; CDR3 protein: CASSDRYMNTEAFF
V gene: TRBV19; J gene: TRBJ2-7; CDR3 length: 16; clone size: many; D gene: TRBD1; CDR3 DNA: TGTGCCAGTAGTATAACGGGACAGGGCGTTTCTTACGAGCAGTACTTC; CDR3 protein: CASSITGQGVSYEQYF
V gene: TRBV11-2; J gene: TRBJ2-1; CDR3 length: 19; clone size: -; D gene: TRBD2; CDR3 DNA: TGTGCCAGCAGCTTAAGTTGGATGCTAGCGGGGGGGACGTACAATGAGCAGTTCTTC; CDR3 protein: CASSLSWMLAGGTYNEQFF
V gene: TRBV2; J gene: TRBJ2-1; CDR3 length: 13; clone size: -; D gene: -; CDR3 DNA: TGTGCCAGCGGGGGACTAGGGGGCCATGAGCAGTTCTTC; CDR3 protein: CASGGLGGHEQFF
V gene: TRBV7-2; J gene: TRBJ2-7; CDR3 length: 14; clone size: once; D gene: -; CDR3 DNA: TGTGCCAGCAGCTTAGTCGTCAGAGACTACGAGCAGTACTTC; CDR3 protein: CASSLVVRDYEQYF
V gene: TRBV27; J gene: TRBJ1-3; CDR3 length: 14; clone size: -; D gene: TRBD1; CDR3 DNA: TGTGCCAGCAGAAGACAGGGGGGCGGAAACACCATATATTTT; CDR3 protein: CASRRQGGGNTIYF
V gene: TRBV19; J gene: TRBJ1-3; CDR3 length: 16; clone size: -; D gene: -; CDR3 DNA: TGTGCCAGTAGTATAGATAGAAGCTACTCTGGAAACACCATATATTTT; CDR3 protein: CASSIDRSYSGNTIYF
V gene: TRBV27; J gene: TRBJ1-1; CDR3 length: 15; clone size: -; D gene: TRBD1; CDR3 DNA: TGTGCCAGCAGTTTTACAGGGGGAAAACGGTCTGAAGCTTTCTTT; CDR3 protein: CASSFTGGKRSEAFF
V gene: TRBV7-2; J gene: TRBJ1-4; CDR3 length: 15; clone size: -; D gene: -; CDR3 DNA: TGTGCCAGCAGGCCCCCGGGTGCAACTAATGAAAAACTGTTTTTT; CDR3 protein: CASRPPGATNEKLFF
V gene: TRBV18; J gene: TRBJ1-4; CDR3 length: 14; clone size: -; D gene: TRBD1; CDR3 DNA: TGTGCCAGCTCACCACGTGACAGGGACGAAAAACTGTTTTTT; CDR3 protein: CASSPRDRDEKLFF
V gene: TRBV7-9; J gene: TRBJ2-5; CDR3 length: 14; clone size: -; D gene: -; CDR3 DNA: TGTGCCAGCAGCTTCATGGACAGAAGGGAGACCCAGTACTTC; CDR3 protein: CASSFMDRRETQYF
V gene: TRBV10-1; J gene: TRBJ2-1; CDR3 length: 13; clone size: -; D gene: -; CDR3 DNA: TGCGCCAGCTACTGGTGGAGAGGAAATGAGCAGTTCTTC; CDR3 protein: CASYWWRGNEQFF
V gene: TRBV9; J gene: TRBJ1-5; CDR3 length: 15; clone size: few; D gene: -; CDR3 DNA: TGTGCCAGCAGTCCAAGGGGTTTCGGCAATCAGCCCCAGCATTTT; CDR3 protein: CASSPRGFGNQPQHF
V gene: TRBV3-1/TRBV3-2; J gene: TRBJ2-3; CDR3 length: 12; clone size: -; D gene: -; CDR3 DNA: TGTGCCAGCAGCCTACAGGAGCGCACGCAGTATTTT; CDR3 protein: CASSLQERTQYF
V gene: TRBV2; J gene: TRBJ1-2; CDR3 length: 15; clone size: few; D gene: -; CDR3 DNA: TGTGCCAGCAGTGAAGCTTGGGACCCCAACTATGGCTACACCTTC; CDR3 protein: CASSEAWDPNYGYTF
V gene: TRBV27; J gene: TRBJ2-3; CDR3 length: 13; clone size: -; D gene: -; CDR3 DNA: TGTGCCAGCAGTTACGGACGGACGGATACGCAGTATTTT; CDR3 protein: CASSYGRTDTQYF
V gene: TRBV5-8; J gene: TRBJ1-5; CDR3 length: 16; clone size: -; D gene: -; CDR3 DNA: TGTGCCAGCAGCTTGGCCGGCGCTTGGGGCAATCAGCCCCAGCATTTT; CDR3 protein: CASSLAGAWGNQPQHF
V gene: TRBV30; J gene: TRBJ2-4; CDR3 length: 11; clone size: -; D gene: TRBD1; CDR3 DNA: TGTGCCTGGGCTCAGGGGGACATTCAGTACTTC; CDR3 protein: CAWAQGDIQYF
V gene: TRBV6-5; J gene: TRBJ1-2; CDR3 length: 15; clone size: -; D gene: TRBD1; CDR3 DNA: TGTGCCAGCAGAGGGGCGACAGGGGGCTTCGTTGGCTACACCTTC; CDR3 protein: CASRGATGGFVGYTF